This is a list of T cell receptor beta chains from one sample in a study of T cells in Graves' hyperthyroidism and ophthalmopathy. TCRdb fed the multiplex PCR reads into MiXCR, producing one record per CDR3 protein. The repertoire consists of over 200,000 distinct CDR3 sequences, with approximately 17% occurring once and the leading ten covering around 52%. The sequenced sample was blood. Receptor source: a man in his fifties or sixties with Graves' hyperthyroidism. CDR3s include the opening cysteine and the closing phenylalanine or tryptophan. A D gene is named only where the DNA matches it firmly. Size values are once, few and many counts, or a class for expanded clones, and some rows have none.

j_gene | abundance | d_gene | v_gene | CDR3aa | CDR3nt
TRBJ2-6 | many | . | TRBV15 | CATSRDSGANVLTF | TGTGCCACCAGCAGAGACTCTGGGGCCAACGTCCTGACTTTC
TRBJ2-1 | many | TRBD1 | TRBV24-1 | CATSDYDRGITNEQFF | TGTGCCACCAGTGACTACGACAGGGGAATAACCAATGAGCAGTTCTTC
TRBJ2-7 | . | . | TRBV12-3/TRBV12-4 | CASRLLTDSYEQYF | TGTGCCAGCAGGCTCCTGACAGATTCCTACGAGCAGTACTTC
TRBJ2-5 | . | TRBD1 | TRBV24-1 | CATSDPPGQKKEAQYF | TGTGCCACCAGTGACCCCCCGGGACAGAAAAAAGAGGCCCAGTACTTC
TRBJ1-4 | . | . | TRBV28 | CASSFWDLTTTNEKLFF | TGTGCCAGCAGTTTTTGGGACCTAACCACAACTAATGAAAAACTGTTTTTT
TRBJ1-3 | . | . | TRBV4-2 | CASSQEGLSGNTIYF | TGTGCCAGCAGCCAAGAAGGCCTTTCTGGAAACACCATATATTTT
TRBJ2-1 | few | TRBD2 | TRBV6-1 | CASSSGRYNEQFF | TGTGCCAGCTCAAGCGGGAGGTACAATGAGCAGTTCTTC
TRBJ1-5 | . | TRBD1 | TRBV30 | CAWSATGGHQPQHF | TGTGCCTGGAGTGCGACAGGGGGTCATCAGCCCCAGCATTTT
TRBJ1-5 | . | TRBD1 | TRBV6-7 | CASRNRDRCSNQPQHF | TGTGCCAGCAGAAACCGGGACAGGTGTAGCAATCAGCCCCAGCATTTT
TRBJ2-3 | many | . | TRBV5-1 | CASSLDSGTDTQYF | TGCGCCAGCAGCTTGGATTCGGGGACAGATACGCAGTATTTT
TRBJ1-2 | many | TRBD1 | TRBV28 | CASSLEWTGFGYGYTF | TGTGCCAGCAGTCTCGAATGGACAGGGTTCGGCTATGGCTACACCTTC
TRBJ2-7 | . | . | TRBV4-1 | CASSQVKGRRTTYEQYF | TGCGCCAGCAGCCAAGTTAAGGGACGGAGGACTACCTACGAGCAGTACTTC
TRBJ2-1 | few | TRBD2 | TRBV7-9 | CASSPQRELGNEQFF | TGTGCCAGCAGCCCGCAGCGGGAGCTTGGGAATGAGCAGTTCTTC
TRBJ2-1 | . | . | TRBV7-9 | CASSLGDLGNEQFF | TGTGCCAGCAGCTTAGGCGATCTGGGGAATGAGCAGTTCTTC
TRBJ2-7 | many | TRBD2 | TRBV6-1 | CASSEDRGSGSYEQYF | TGTGCCAGCAGTGAAGATCGCGGGAGTGGTTCCTACGAGCAGTACTTC
TRBJ2-7 | . | . | TRBV20-1 | CSASSSTEQYF | TGCAGTGCTAGTTCTAGTACCGAGCAGTACTTC
TRBJ1-5 | many | . | TRBV2 | CASSEEGSQPQHF | TGTGCCAGCAGTGAAGAGGGGAGTCAGCCCCAGCATTTT
TRBJ1-3 | few | . | TRBV12-3/TRBV12-4 | CASSLPPSGNTIYF | TGTGCCAGCAGTCTTCCCCCCTCTGGAAACACCATATATTTT
TRBJ1-6 | few | . | TRBV2 | CASSPIRVDNSPLHF | TGTGCCAGCAGCCCAATCAGGGTAGATAATTCACCCCTCCACTTT
TRBJ2-3 | . | TRBD2 | TRBV5-1 | CASSSTGTSGSTDTQYF | TGCGCCAGCAGCTCAACCGGGACTAGCGGTAGCACAGATACGCAGTATTTT
TRBJ1-4 | . | . | TRBV5-6 | CASSLTLGTNEKLFF | TGTGCCAGCAGCTTGACATTAGGAACTAATGAAAAACTGTTTTTT
TRBJ2-2 | many | TRBD2 | TRBV7-6 | CASSLAPLTSGRRGTGELFF | TGTGCCAGCAGCTTAGCTCCATTGACTAGCGGGAGGCGGGGGACCGGGGAGCTGTTTTTT
TRBJ2-4 | . | . | TRBV4-1 | CASSHMRDGNIQYF | TGCGCCAGCAGCCACATGCGGGACGGAAACATTCAGTACTTC
TRBJ2-3 | many | TRBD2 | TRBV20-1 | CSAMSGRKGPDTQYF | TGCAGTGCTATGAGCGGGAGGAAAGGGCCAGATACGCAGTATTTT
TRBJ1-2 | few | . | TRBV30 | CAWSPIGGYTF | TGTGCCTGGAGTCCAATCGGAGGCTACACCTTC
TRBJ2-1 | many | . | TRBV14 | CASGVSVEQFF | TGTGCCAGCGGCGTTAGCGTTGAGCAGTTCTTC
TRBJ2-1 | . | TRBD1 | TRBV10-3 | CAISGPGQGDNEQFF | TGTGCCATCAGTGGACCGGGACAGGGGGACAATGAGCAGTTCTTC
TRBJ2-1 | . | . | TRBV5-8 | CASSLGLVDQFF | TGTGCCAGCAGCTTGGGGCTCGTTGATCAGTTCTTC
TRBJ2-7 | many | . | TRBV10-3 | CAISESNVDEQYF | TGTGCCATCAGTGAGTCGAATGTCGACGAGCAGTACTTC
TRBJ2-6 | . | . | TRBV10-3 | CAISPHSGPGANVLTF | TGTGCCATCAGCCCCCACTCAGGTCCTGGGGCCAACGTCCTGACTTTC
TRBJ1-2 | few | . | TRBV4-3 | CASSQDRGNGYTF | TGCGCCAGCAGCCAAGATCGGGGGAATGGCTACACCTTC